The 11 T cell receptor beta chains in this list originate from one sample, sequenced in a study of shared clonotypes between healthy human individuals. Profiling relied on immunoSEQ multiplex PCR, and the TCRdb table lists in-frame clones only, not all of them. The data show under 1,100,000 clones, around 76% seen once. The sequenced material came from memory CD4+ T cells sorted from blood. Specified subset: CD45RA-negative fraction. The receptors shown here come from a man between 18 and 35 years old in good health.

The chain is built from TRBV30 and TRBJ2-3; 8 nucleotides align to TRBD2. This CDR3 has 17 residues. V shed 3 bases and J 1 base; nucleotides not matched to a gene: 12. Germline assignment: CDR1 GTSNPN and CDR2 SVGIG (reference sequence). DNA for the CDR3: TGTGCCTGGAGCCGGGGGGGCTCCGGGATGGGCACAGATACGCAGTATTTT. This translates into CAWSRGGSGMGTDTQYF.

The chain employs TRBV4-1 and TRBJ1-3; D gene ambiguous. V lost 0 bases and J lost 7, with 7 bases in between. Germline lookup yields CDR1 MGHRA and CDR2 YSYEKL. This CDR3 has 13 residues. The DNA for the CDR3 is TGCGCCAGCAGCCAAGATTGGTGGAACACCATATATTTT. It is translated as CASSQDWWNTIYF.

Ten or more counts support this clone. The chain links TRBV19 to TRBJ2-4; TRBD1 agrees at 11 bases. This CDR3 has 16 residues. The germline CDR1 and CDR2 sequences are LNHDA and SQIVND (reference sequence). V lost 4 bases, J lost 3 bases, and 5 bases stayed unmatched. The CDR3 sequence: CASSTGQGAGKNIQYF. CDR3 in DNA: TGTGCCAGTAGTACAGGACAGGGGGCGGGCAAAAACATTCAGTACTTC.

Here the CDR3 reads CASSQEQGSNQPQHF. CDR3 sequence (DNA): TGCGCCAGCAGCCAGGAACAGGGGAGTAATCAGCCCCAGCATTTT. V gene TRBV4-3 combines with J gene TRBJ1-5, with 7 bases fitting TRBD1. CDR3 length equals 15 residues. The trim removed 3 bases at V and 4 bases at J, leaving 6 bases unmatched. The V gene's germline CDR1 is LGHNA and CDR2 YSLEER.

This clone has more than one count but fewer than ten. The chain employs TRBV7-2 and TRBJ2-7; D not certain. This CDR3 has 15 amino acids. Germline values: CDR1 SGHTA, CDR2 FQGNSA. Trimming pared 2 bases from V and 3 bases from J, leaving 14 bases between. This CDR3 reads CASSLQATVVYEQYF. CDR3 DNA sequence: TGTGCCAGCAGCTTACAAGCCACAGTCGTCTACGAGCAGTACTTC. The full variable domain, rest sourced from reference TRBV7-2 and TRBJ2-7, is GAGVSQSPSNKVTEKGKDVELRCDPISGHTALYWYRQSLGQGLEFLIYFQGNSAPDKSGLPSDRFSAERTGGSVSTLTIQRTQQEDSAVYLCASSLQATVVYEQYFGPGTRLTVT.

The chain links TRBV4-3 to TRBJ2-7; 8 bases align to TRBD2. In germline, CDR1 is LGHNA, CDR2 YSLEER. The length of the CDR3 is 15 residues. The V segment lost 2 bases and the J segment 0 bases; nucleotides outside the gene matches: 3. This CDR3 reads CASSQIAGSSYEQYF. CDR3 bases: TGCGCCAGCAGCCAAATAGCGGGGAGCTCCTACGAGCAGTACTTC.

This clone appeared a few times. The rearrangement uses TRBV6-6 and TRBJ2-7, with D possibly being TRBD1 or TRBD2 (6 bases each). This CDR3 has 11 residues. The germline V and J ends were trimmed by 10 bases and 3 bases, with 10 bases remaining between them. The germline CDR1 and CDR2 sequences are MNHNY and SVGAGI (reference sequence). The CDR3 is CAMGGSYEQYF. The CDR3 nucleotides read TGTGCCATGGGGGGCAGCTACGAGCAGTACTTC.

The rearrangement uses TRBV9 and TRBJ2-1; D is perhaps TRBD2 (5 bases). The CDR3 totals 15 residues. Germline V lookup: CDR1 SGDLS, CDR2 YYNGEE. Trimming removed 2 bases from V and 5 bases from J, with 14 bases in between. The CDR3 DNA sequence: TGTGCCAGCAGCGTTCAGGCGACTAACAACAATGAGCAGTTCTTC. It translates to CASSVQATNNNEQFF.

This chain links TRBV10-1 with TRBJ2-1; 7 bases line up with TRBD1. J lost 6 bases, V lost 4 bases, and 6 bases had no gene match. Germline V gene sequence: CDR1 WNHNN, CDR2 SYGVQD (reference sequence). CDR3 length: 14 amino acids. The CDR3 DNA sequence: TGCGCCAGCAGTGTCAGGGGGAAGGCCAATGAGCAGTTCTTC. Its translation is CASSVRGKANEQFF.

The chain has TRBV5-1 and TRBJ1-2, with 8 positions matching TRBD1. This CDR3 comprises 14 residues. Unmatched junction bases numbered 8, after V lost 7 bases and J lost 3 bases. Germline CDR1 is SGHRS and CDR2 is YFSETQ. Here the CDR3 reads CASSGGFPYYGYTF. The CDR3 coding sequence is TGCGCCAGCTCAGGGGGCTTCCCTTACTATGGCTACACCTTC. Using reference TRBV5-1 and TRBJ1-2 for the parts outside the CDR3, the full variable domain is KAGVTQTPRYLIKTRGQQVTLSCSPISGHRSVSWYQQTPGQGLQFLFEYFSETQRNKGNFPGRFSGRQFSNSRSEMNVSTLELGDSALYLCASSGGFPYYGYTFGSGTRLTVV.

The rearrangement joins TRBV7-8 to TRBJ2-7; D may match TRBD1 or TRBD2 (5 bases each). Deletions cut 1 base from V and 3 bases from J, with 13 bases between. The CDR3 covers 15 residues. Germline assignment: CDR1 SGHVS and CDR2 FQNEAQ. The CDR3 DNA reads TGTGCCAGCAGCTTAGGGGGGTCGGCCTTCTACGAGCAGTACTTC. It specifies CASSLGGSAFYEQYF.